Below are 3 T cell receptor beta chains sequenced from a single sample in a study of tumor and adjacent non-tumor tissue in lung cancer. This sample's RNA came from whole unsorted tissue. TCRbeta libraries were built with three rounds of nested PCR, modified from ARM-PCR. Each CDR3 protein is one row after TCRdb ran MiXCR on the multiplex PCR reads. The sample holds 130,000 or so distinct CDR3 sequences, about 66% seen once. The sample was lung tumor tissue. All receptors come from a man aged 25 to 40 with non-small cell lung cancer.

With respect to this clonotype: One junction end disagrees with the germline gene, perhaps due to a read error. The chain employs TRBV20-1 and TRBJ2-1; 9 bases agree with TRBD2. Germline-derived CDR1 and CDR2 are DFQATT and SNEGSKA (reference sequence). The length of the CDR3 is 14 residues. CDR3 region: CNARTAGGHNYQFF. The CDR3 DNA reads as TGCAATGCTAGAACGGCGGGGGGGCATAATTATCAGTTCTTC.

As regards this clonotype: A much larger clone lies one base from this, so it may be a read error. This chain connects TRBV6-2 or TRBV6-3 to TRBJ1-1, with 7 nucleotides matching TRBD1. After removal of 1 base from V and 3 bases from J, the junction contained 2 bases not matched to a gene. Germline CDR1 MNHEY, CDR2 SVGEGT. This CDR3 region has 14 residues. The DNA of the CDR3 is TGTGCCAGCAGTTACTTGGGACAGTACACTGAAGCTTTCTTT. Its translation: CASSYLGQYTEAFF.

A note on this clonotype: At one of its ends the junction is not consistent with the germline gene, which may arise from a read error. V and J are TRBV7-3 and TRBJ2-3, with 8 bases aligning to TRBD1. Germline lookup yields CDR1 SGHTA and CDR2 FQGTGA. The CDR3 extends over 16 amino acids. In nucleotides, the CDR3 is TGTGCCAACAGCTCGCAGGGGGCTGACGGCACAGATACGCAGTATTTT. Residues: CANSSQGADGTDTQYF. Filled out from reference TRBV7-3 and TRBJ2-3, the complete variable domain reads GAGVSQTPSNKVTEKGKYVELRCDPISGHTALYWYRQSLGQGPEFLIYFQGTGAADDSGLPNDRFFAVRPEGSVSTLKIQRTERGDSAVYLCANSSQGADGTDTQYFGPGTRLTVL.